A selection of T cell receptor beta chains follows, all from one sample in a study of control samples from healthy donors and cancer patients. TCRdb keeps only in-frame clones here, not all; method: immunoSEQ multiplex PCR. The sample holds approximately 140,000 clones, roughly 89% seen once. The specimen was blood. The receptors derive from a young man in good health. Both conserved end residues are part of each CDR3. The D gene is left open where the match is weak. Some rows have no size entry. The others give once, few or many, or a class for an expanded clone.

v_gene: TRBV2; d_gene: .; j_gene: TRBJ2-7; abundance: .; CDR3nt: TGTGCCAGCAGTGAAGAGAGCCCCGTGGAGCAGTACTTC; CDR3aa: CASSEESPVEQYF
v_gene: TRBV15; d_gene: .; j_gene: TRBJ2-6; abundance: .; CDR3nt: TGTGCCACCAGCAGGGACGACTCTGGGGCCAACGTCCTGACTTTC; CDR3aa: CATSRDDSGANVLTF
v_gene: TRBV11-2; d_gene: .; j_gene: TRBJ1-3; abundance: .; CDR3nt: TGTGCCAGCAGCCGTGACAGGACTGGAAACACCATATATTTT; CDR3aa: CASSRDRTGNTIYF
v_gene: TRBV27; d_gene: TRBD1; j_gene: TRBJ1-2; abundance: .; CDR3nt: TGTGCCAGCAGGAGGACAGGGAGTGGCTACACCTTC; CDR3aa: CASRRTGSGYTF
v_gene: TRBV5-6; d_gene: .; j_gene: TRBJ2-2; abundance: .; CDR3nt: TGTGCCAGCAGTCAAAACACCGGGGAGCTGTTTTTT; CDR3aa: CASSQNTGELFF
v_gene: TRBV5-1; d_gene: .; j_gene: TRBJ2-7; abundance: .; CDR3nt: TGCGCCAGCAGCCGCCGGGACACCAACTACGAGCAGTACTTC; CDR3aa: CASSRRDTNYEQYF
v_gene: TRBV3-1/TRBV3-2; d_gene: .; j_gene: TRBJ1-4; abundance: .; CDR3nt: TGTGCCAGCAGCGCAAACCGAGGTGAACTGTTTTTT; CDR3aa: CASSANRGELFF
v_gene: TRBV3-1/TRBV3-2; d_gene: .; j_gene: TRBJ1-6; abundance: .; CDR3nt: TGTGCCAGCAGCCAATCCCAGCGACCCCTCCACTTT; CDR3aa: CASSQSQRPLHF
v_gene: TRBV19; d_gene: .; j_gene: TRBJ2-1; abundance: once; CDR3nt: TGTGCCACCCGTCGGGGGAGGAGACAAAACAATGAGCAGTTCTTC; CDR3aa: CATRRGRRQNNEQFF
v_gene: TRBV3-1/TRBV3-2; d_gene: TRBD2; j_gene: TRBJ2-1; abundance: .; CDR3nt: TGTGCCAGCAGCCCTCCCCTAGCGGAACTCTACAATGAGCAGTTCTTC; CDR3aa: CASSPPLAELYNEQFF
v_gene: TRBV5-8; d_gene: .; j_gene: TRBJ2-7; abundance: .; CDR3nt: TGTGCCAGCAGCTTGGGCCCAGGACTGGTGCGGCAGTACTTC; CDR3aa: CASSLGPGLVRQYF
v_gene: TRBV18; d_gene: .; j_gene: TRBJ1-4; abundance: .; CDR3nt: TGTGCCAGCTCACCCCGGGGAGGGGAAAAACTGTTTTTT; CDR3aa: CASSPRGGEKLFF
v_gene: TRBV19; d_gene: .; j_gene: TRBJ2-6; abundance: .; CDR3nt: TGTGCCAGTAGTACCAGATCTAGTATCTCTGGGGCCAACGTCCTGACTTTC; CDR3aa: CASSTRSSISGANVLTF
v_gene: TRBV2; d_gene: .; j_gene: TRBJ1-5; abundance: .; CDR3nt: TGTGCCAGCAGTGTAGGGGGGGGCCAGCCCCAGCATTTT; CDR3aa: CASSVGGGQPQHF
v_gene: TRBV18; d_gene: .; j_gene: TRBJ2-4; abundance: once; CDR3nt: TGTGCCAGCTCGCCAAGCCTCGATGCGGGCATTCAGTACTTC; CDR3aa: CASSPSLDAGIQYF
v_gene: TRBV6-5; d_gene: .; j_gene: TRBJ1-1; abundance: .; CDR3nt: TGTGCCAGCAGTAAGAACCCCGTGAACACTGAAGCTTTCTTT; CDR3aa: CASSKNPVNTEAFF
v_gene: TRBV2; d_gene: .; j_gene: TRBJ1-1; abundance: .; CDR3nt: TGTGCCAGCGGGGACGGCCGGAGCACTGAAGCTTTCTTT; CDR3aa: CASGDGRSTEAFF
v_gene: TRBV5-4; d_gene: TRBD1; j_gene: TRBJ1-1; abundance: once; CDR3nt: TGTGCCAGCAGCTCGCCGGGACAGGGGTTGACTGAAGCTTTCTTT; CDR3aa: CASSSPGQGLTEAFF
v_gene: TRBV4-2; d_gene: TRBD2; j_gene: TRBJ2-1; abundance: once; CDR3nt: TGTGCCAGCAGCCAAGATGTCGGGACTAAGCAGTTCTTC; CDR3aa: CASSQDVGTKQFF
v_gene: TRBV28; d_gene: TRBD1; j_gene: TRBJ1-4; abundance: .; CDR3nt: TGTGCCAGCAGTCCGACAGGGAGTCGGGAAAAACTGTTTTTT; CDR3aa: CASSPTGSREKLFF
v_gene: TRBV18; d_gene: .; j_gene: TRBJ1-1; abundance: .; CDR3nt: TGTGCCAGCTCACCACCGAGAGGGGACGCGTCGAACACTGAAGCTTTCTTT; CDR3aa: CASSPPRGDASNTEAFF
v_gene: TRBV2; d_gene: TRBD1; j_gene: TRBJ1-5; abundance: .; CDR3nt: TGTGCCAGCAGCGGACAGGGGGCGGATGGCAATCAGCCCCAGCATTTT; CDR3aa: CASSGQGADGNQPQHF
v_gene: TRBV30; d_gene: .; j_gene: TRBJ2-3; abundance: once; CDR3nt: TGTGCCTGGAGTGGTCAGAGAGATACGCAGTATTTT; CDR3aa: CAWSGQRDTQYF
v_gene: TRBV28; d_gene: .; j_gene: TRBJ1-1; abundance: .; CDR3nt: TGTGCCAGCAGTATCGGGGTTGGGATTGAAGCTTTCTTT; CDR3aa: CASSIGVGIEAFF
v_gene: TRBV5-8; d_gene: TRBD2; j_gene: TRBJ2-1; abundance: .; CDR3nt: TGTGCCAGCAGCTTGGCGCGGGAGGCGGGTTATGAGCAGTTCTTC; CDR3aa: CASSLAREAGYEQFF
v_gene: TRBV28; d_gene: .; j_gene: TRBJ1-5; abundance: .; CDR3nt: TGTGCCACCTCTCTCAGCAATCAGCCCCAGCATTTT; CDR3aa: CATSLSNQPQHF
v_gene: TRBV6-5; d_gene: .; j_gene: TRBJ2-2; abundance: .; CDR3nt: TGTGCCAGCAGTTGGGATCCGGGACGGATAAACGGGGAGCTGTTTTTT; CDR3aa: CASSWDPGRINGELFF
v_gene: TRBV6-5; d_gene: .; j_gene: TRBJ1-4; abundance: once; CDR3nt: TGTGCCAGCAGCCAGAGGGAGGGTGAAAAACTGTTTTTT; CDR3aa: CASSQREGEKLFF
v_gene: TRBV25-1; d_gene: TRBD1; j_gene: TRBJ2-1; abundance: .; CDR3nt: TGTGCCAGCAAACCGGGGAAAGGGGGCAGCTACAATGAGCAGTTCTTC; CDR3aa: CASKPGKGGSYNEQFF
v_gene: TRBV15; d_gene: .; j_gene: TRBJ1-3; abundance: .; CDR3nt: TGTGCCACCAGCCGTATTGCAGGGTTCTCTGGAAACACCATATATTTT; CDR3aa: CATSRIAGFSGNTIYF
v_gene: TRBV7-3; d_gene: .; j_gene: TRBJ2-2; abundance: once; CDR3nt: TGTGCCAGCAGCTTAAGGGCAGGGAACACCGGGGAGCTGTTTTTT; CDR3aa: CASSLRAGNTGELFF
v_gene: TRBV29-1; d_gene: .; j_gene: TRBJ1-1; abundance: .; CDR3nt: TGCAGCGTTGTTCCCCCGGCAGGGGTGAAGAACACTGAAGCTTTCTTT; CDR3aa: CSVVPPAGVKNTEAFF
v_gene: TRBV7-2; d_gene: .; j_gene: TRBJ2-7; abundance: .; CDR3nt: TGTGCCAGCAGCCTTCCCGGGCAGGGCATTTCCTACGAGCAGTACTTC; CDR3aa: CASSLPGQGISYEQYF